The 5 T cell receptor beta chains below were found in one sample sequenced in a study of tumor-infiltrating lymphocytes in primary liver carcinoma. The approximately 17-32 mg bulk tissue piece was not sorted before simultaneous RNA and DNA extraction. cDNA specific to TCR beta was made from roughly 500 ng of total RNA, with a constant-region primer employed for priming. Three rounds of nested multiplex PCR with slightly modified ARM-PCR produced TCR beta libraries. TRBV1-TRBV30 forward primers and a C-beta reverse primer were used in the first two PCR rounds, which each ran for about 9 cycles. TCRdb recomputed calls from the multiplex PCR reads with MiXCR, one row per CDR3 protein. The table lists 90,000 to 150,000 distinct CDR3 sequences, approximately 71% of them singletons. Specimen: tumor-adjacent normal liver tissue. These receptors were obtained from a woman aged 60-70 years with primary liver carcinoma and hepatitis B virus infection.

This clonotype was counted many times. Here the CDR3 reads CASRAGVYHGYTF. CDR3 coding DNA: TGTGCCAGCCGGGCAGGGGTTTACCATGGCTACACCTTC. The V call is TRBV28, the J call TRBJ1-2; D is possibly TRBD1 (6 bases). CDR1 MDHEN and CDR2 SYDVKM come from the germline V gene. V lost 8 bases, J lost 6 bases, and 16 bases lay in between. The CDR3 totals 13 residues.

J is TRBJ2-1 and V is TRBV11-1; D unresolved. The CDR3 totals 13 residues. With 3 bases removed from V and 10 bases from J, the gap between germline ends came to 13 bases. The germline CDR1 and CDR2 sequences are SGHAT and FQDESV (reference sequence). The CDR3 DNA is TGTGCCAGCAGCTTCGTCGCGGATAACGAGCAGTTCTTC. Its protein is CASSFVADNEQFF.

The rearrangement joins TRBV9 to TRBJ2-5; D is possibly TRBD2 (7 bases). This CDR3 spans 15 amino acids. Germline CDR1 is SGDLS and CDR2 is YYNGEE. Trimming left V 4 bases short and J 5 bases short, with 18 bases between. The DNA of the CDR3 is TGTGCCAGCAGCAACAACCAGGGAGGGGGGGAGACCCAGTACTTC. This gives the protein CASSNNQGGGETQYF.

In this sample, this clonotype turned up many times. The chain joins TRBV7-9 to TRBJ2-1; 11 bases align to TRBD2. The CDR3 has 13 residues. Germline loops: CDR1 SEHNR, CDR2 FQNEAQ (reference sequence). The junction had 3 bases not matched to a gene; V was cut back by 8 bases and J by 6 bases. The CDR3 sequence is CASCSGGVNEQFF. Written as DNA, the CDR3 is TGTGCCAGCTGTAGCGGGGGGGTCAATGAGCAGTTCTTC.

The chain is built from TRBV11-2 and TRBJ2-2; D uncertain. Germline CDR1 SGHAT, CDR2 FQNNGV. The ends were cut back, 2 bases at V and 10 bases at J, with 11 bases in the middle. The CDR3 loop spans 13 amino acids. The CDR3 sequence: CASSLYRIVELFF. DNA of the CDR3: TGTGCCAGCAGCTTATATAGGATTGTGGAGCTGTTTTTT. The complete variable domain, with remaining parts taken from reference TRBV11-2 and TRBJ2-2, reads EAGVAQSPRYKIIEKRQSVAFWCNPISGHATLYWYQQILGQGPKLLIQFQNNGVVDDSQLPKDRFSAERLKGVDSTLKIQPAKLEDSAVYLCASSLYRIVELFFGEGSRLTVL.